This entry describes one T cell receptor beta chain. This CDR3 is built from 14 residues. Germline V gene lookup returns CDR1 MNHEY and CDR2 SMNVEV (reference sequence). With V trimmed by 5 bases and J by 8 bases, 8 bases remained unmatched. Within the 2 weeks before study entry, each person in the exposed group met a COVID-19 case. The sample comes from a study of blood T cell repertoires in COVID-19. TCRdb's copy holds only in-frame clones and misses some; the assay was immunoSEQ multiplex PCR. The sample has 150,000 or so clones, approximately 86% seen once. The gene calls are TRBV27 and TRBJ2-4; 8 bases agree with TRBD1. The TCR was taken from a woman aged 40-49 years who had been exposed to COVID-19. Sequencing was carried out using PBMCs or T cells enriched from blood (not recorded which). CDR3 sequence (DNA): TGTGCCAGCAGTCAACAGGGGGGACGAGACATTCAGTACTTC. Amino acids: CASSQQGGRDIQYF.